This section outlines one T cell receptor beta chain sequence together with its context. What this receptor recognizes is not known. Nothing much larger sits one base from this clone, and base qualities are not available. The sample belongs to a study of blood T cell repertoires in COVID-19 (TCRdb year 2020). Background for the entire study: Collaborator samples came from the United States, Italy and Spain and covered acute and convalescent phases of COVID-19. The prospective study material was composed of cDNA or gDNA derived from T cells, B-cell-depleted T cells, or PBMCs. The dataset comprised deeply sampled blood TCRbeta repertoires from subjects exposed to, actively infected with, or recovered from COVID-19. The repertoires were made available in a free public database intended to serve as a resource for research on the immune response to SARS-CoV-2. The samples were drawn from the first 160 participants of the ongoing ImmuneRACE study and from 1,254 subjects provided by 6 global collaborators. The sample metadata nearly always contained a de-identified subject ID, COVID-19 status, age in years and sex. Where available, HLA class I and class II types were taken from metadata supplied by the sample provider and were not determined by assay-based typing. Overall study results and their limits: The amount of clinical and demographic metadata varied by source and participant and was provided uncurated.

Each collaborating institution followed its own protocols to collect whole blood in K2EDTA tubes. For TCRbeta analysis, collaborator samples were shipped as frozen whole blood, as isolated PBMCs, or as DNA extracted from either sample type. TCRbeta CDR3 regions were amplified from genomic DNA by means of the immunoSEQ Assay, a bias-controlled multiplex PCR. The paper's processing steps were these. The number of nucleated cells in each sample was estimated from the amplification of reference gene primers within the assay. To quantify the absolute abundance of each unique TCRbeta CDR3 rearrangement, sequence reads were collapsed and filtered. Productive Simpson clonality was computed per sample as the square root of Simpson's diversity index over productive rearrangements. Held by TCRdb, this immuneACCESS table contains in-frame sequences only and omits some clones. Under half of the omission traces to an unresolved V gene where checked; the cause of the rest is unknown. The DNA was the basis for D and trimming; V, J and clone size are from that table. A total of about 180,000 clones appear in this sample, just over 85% of them only once. The top ten clones comprise around 9% of the sample.

For this chain, trimming is 3 bases at the V end and 4 bases at the J end, and the number of junction bases without a gene match is 5. In the germline V gene, CDR1 corresponds to SGDLS and CDR2 to YYNGEE. The CDR3 runs 14 residues from the cysteine to the phenylalanine. Here the CDR3 DNA is all that survives: 42 bases in frame from base 1. The sequenced sample consisted of peripheral blood. The chain employs TRBV9 and TRBJ1-1; a stretch of 8 junction bases matches TRBD1. This receptor was identified in a man between 45 and 60 years old with active or convalescent COVID-19. CDR3 reads: CASSGGQGATEAFF. The sequenced DNA: TGTGCCAGCAGCGGAGGACAGGGCGCCACTGAAGCTTTCTTT.